This is a list of T cell receptor beta chains from one sample in a study of CD8 T cells in Susac syndrome. TCRdb recomputed calls from the immunoSEQ multiplex PCR reads with MiXCR, one row per CDR3 protein. The sample has about 50,000 distinct CDR3 sequences; roughly 93% are singletons. The material sequenced was CD8+ T cells from PBMCs. The origin of the receptors is a human donor with multiple sclerosis. Each CDR3 is given with its conserved first and last residue. Each record gives: D gene, V gene, J gene, clone size, CDR3 protein, CDR3 DNA. The D gene is left open where the match is weak. The size entry is marked missing in some rows and otherwise reads once, few, many or a size class.

NA,TRBV6-5,TRBJ1-2,NA,CASSYPAPLGVKNYGYTF,TGTGCCAGCAGTTACCCGGCCCCCCTCGGGGTTAAAAACTATGGCTACACCTTC
TRBD1,TRBV28,TRBJ1-5,NA,CASSLSTGGNQPQHF,TGTGCCAGCAGTTTATCGACAGGGGGCAATCAGCCCCAGCATTTT
NA,TRBV27,TRBJ1-2,NA,CASSFILGQQVYGYTF,TGTGCCAGCAGTTTTATATTAGGACAGCAGGTTTATGGCTACACCTTC
TRBD2,TRBV19,TRBJ2-3,NA,CASRRGLAGELSTDTQYF,TGTGCCAGTAGGAGGGGACTAGCGGGGGAGCTTAGCACAGATACGCAGTATTTT
NA,TRBV7-9,TRBJ2-3,once,CATEYTDTQYF,TGTGCCACAGAGTACACAGATACGCAGTATTTT
NA,TRBV29-1,TRBJ2-5,NA,CSAVGQPETQYF,TGCAGCGCTGTAGGACAGCCAGAGACCCAGTACTTC
TRBD1,TRBV2,TRBJ1-2,NA,CASRDRGQGAYGYTF,TGTGCCAGCAGGGACCGGGGACAGGGGGCCTATGGCTACACCTTC
NA,TRBV4-1,TRBJ2-5,NA,CASSQDHLGLQETQYF,TGCGCCAGCAGCCAAGACCACTTGGGGCTCCAAGAGACCCAGTACTTC
TRBD1,TRBV7-9,TRBJ2-1,NA,CASSHNRDRGFDEQFF,TGTGCCAGCAGCCATAACCGGGACAGGGGGTTCGATGAGCAGTTCTTC
NA,TRBV7-6,TRBJ1-2,once,CASSQLMAYGYTF,TGTGCCAGCAGCCAACTCATGGCATATGGCTACACCTTC
NA,TRBV7-8,TRBJ1-5,once,CASSPTENLGNQPQHF,TGTGCCAGCAGTCCAACCGAGAACCTGGGCAATCAGCCCCAGCATTTT
TRBD2,TRBV11-2,TRBJ2-3,NA,CASSFSGGLSTDTQYF,TGTGCCAGCAGCTTTAGCGGGGGCCTGAGCACAGATACGCAGTATTTT
NA,TRBV3-1,TRBJ1-2,once,CASSQDGIYYGYTF,TGTGCCAGCAGCCAAGATGGAATCTACTATGGCTACACCTTC
TRBD2,TRBV7-3,TRBJ2-5,few,CASSSIGGATETQYF,TGTGCCAGCAGCTCCATCGGGGGGGCTACAGAGACCCAGTACTTC
NA,TRBV4-3,TRBJ2-2,NA,CASSQDVSSAGELFF,TGCGCCAGCAGCCAAGATGTCAGTTCGGCCGGGGAGCTGTTTTTT
TRBD1,TRBV4-3,TRBJ2-7,NA,CASSQGSGGISSYEQYF,TGCGCCAGCAGCCAAGGATCAGGGGGCATAAGCTCCTACGAGCAGTACTTC
NA,TRBV28,TRBJ2-4,NA,CASSLLMGNIQYF,TGTGCCAGCAGTTTACTGATGGGGAACATTCAGTACTTC
TRBD2,TRBV7-8,TRBJ2-1,NA,CASSFQERGEPQREQFF,TGTGCCAGCAGCTTCCAAGAGCGGGGGGAGCCCCAGAGGGAGCAGTTCTTC
NA,TRBV6-5,TRBJ1-1,NA,CASDRRGGHTEAFF,TGTGCCAGCGATCGCCGAGGGGGGCATACTGAAGCTTTCTTT
NA,TRBV20-1,TRBJ2-2,NA,CSARRETNTGELFF,TGCAGTGCTAGAAGGGAGACTAACACCGGGGAGCTGTTTTTT
TRBD1,TRBV19,TRBJ1-5,NA,CASSVDRASQPQHF,TGTGCCAGTAGTGTCGACAGGGCTAGTCAGCCCCAGCATTTT
NA,TRBV7-9,TRBJ1-1,NA,CASSLGQVEAFF,TGTGCCAGCAGCTTAGGGCAGGTTGAAGCTTTCTTT
NA,TRBV15,TRBJ2-7,NA,CATSTHGLNYEQYF,TGTGCCACCAGCACCCATGGATTAAACTACGAGCAGTACTTC
NA,TRBV13,TRBJ1-2,NA,CASTQTGANYGYTF,TGTGCCAGCACTCAGACAGGAGCTAACTATGGCTACACCTTC
NA,TRBV7-9,TRBJ1-2,NA,CASSLGGYGYTF,TGTGCCAGCAGCTTAGGCGGATATGGCTACACCTTC
NA,TRBV28,TRBJ1-2,NA,CASSPLRAGKDGYTF,TGTGCCAGCAGTCCCCTGAGGGCAGGGAAGGATGGCTACACCTTC
NA,TRBV12-3/TRBV12-4,TRBJ2-7,NA,CASNVDSGNPLYF,TGTGCCAGCAACGTAGATAGCGGCAATCCCCTCTACTTC
NA,TRBV3-1,TRBJ2-1,NA,CASSQEWGATNEQFF,TGTGCCAGCAGCCAAGAATGGGGAGCTACCAATGAGCAGTTCTTC
TRBD1,TRBV7-9,TRBJ2-3,NA,CASSSPLDRGKDTQYF,TGTGCCAGCAGCTCCCCTTTAGACAGGGGAAAAGATACGCAGTATTTT
NA,TRBV7-2,TRBJ1-2,NA,CASSLEAVTNYGYTF,TGTGCCAGCAGCTTAGAAGCTGTTACCAACTATGGCTACACCTTC
TRBD2,TRBV9,TRBJ2-2,NA,CASSVALRDYHTGELFF,TGTGCCAGCAGCGTAGCATTGCGGGACTATCACACCGGGGAGCTGTTTTTT
TRBD1,TRBV4-3,TRBJ1-2,NA,CASSPRDRAGYTF,TGCGCCAGCAGCCCCCGAGACAGGGCTGGCTACACCTTC
NA,TRBV7-8,TRBJ1-1,NA,CASSFTTSNRDTEAFF,TGTGCCAGCAGCTTCACAACGTCTAACAGGGATACTGAAGCTTTCTTT
TRBD1,TRBV27,TRBJ1-2,once,CASSLYPTGGFYGYTF,TGTGCCAGCAGTTTATATCCTACAGGGGGTTTCTATGGCTACACCTTC
NA,TRBV6-1,TRBJ1-1,NA,CASSEAPESTEAFF,TGTGCCAGCAGTGAAGCGCCGGAGAGCACTGAAGCTTTCTTT
TRBD1,TRBV4-3,TRBJ2-7,NA,CASSPDRGNYEQYF,TGCGCCAGCAGTCCGGACAGGGGAAATTACGAGCAGTACTTC
TRBD1,TRBV6-5,TRBJ1-4,NA,CASSPQDRGSEKLFF,TGTGCCAGCAGTCCCCAGGACAGGGGATCTGAAAAACTGTTTTTT
TRBD1,TRBV19,TRBJ1-1,NA,CASSMSGGAEAFF,TGTGCCAGTAGTATGTCAGGGGGAGCTGAAGCTTTCTTT
NA,TRBV5-8,TRBJ1-3,NA,CASSLSRAGGNTIYF,TGTGCCAGCAGCTTGTCGAGGGCTGGAGGAAACACCATATATTTT
NA,TRBV9,TRBJ2-7,NA,CASSVGDTYSAEQYF,TGTGCCAGCAGCGTAGGGGACACATACTCAGCCGAGCAGTACTTC
NA,TRBV27,TRBJ1-5,NA,CASSLAGSRPQHF,TGTGCCAGCAGTTTAGCGGGCTCGCGGCCCCAGCATTTT
TRBD1,TRBV4-1,TRBJ1-1,NA,CASSQVGQTEAFF,TGCGCCAGCAGCCAAGTGGGACAGACTGAAGCTTTCTTT
NA,TRBV9,TRBJ1-6,NA,CASSVAGLSSALHF,TGTGCCAGCAGCGTAGCCGGCCTATCTTCGGCCCTCCACTTT
NA,TRBV6-6,TRBJ2-7,few,CASSHQGYEQYF,TGTGCCAGCAGCCACCAGGGCTACGAGCAGTACTTC
TRBD1,TRBV3-1,TRBJ2-1,NA,CASSLHDRAGGNEQFF,TGTGCCAGCAGCCTTCACGACAGGGCTGGGGGCAATGAGCAGTTCTTC
NA,TRBV4-1,TRBJ1-1,NA,CASSPPRPNTEAFF,TGCGCCAGCAGCCCCCCCCGGCCGAACACTGAAGCTTTCTTT
NA,TRBV7-8,TRBJ1-1,NA,CASSVTMNTEAFF,TGTGCCAGCAGCGTCACCATGAACACTGAAGCTTTCTTT
TRBD2,TRBV6-4,TRBJ2-1,NA,CASSELAGGRDEQFF,TGTGCCAGCAGTGAACTAGCGGGGGGGCGCGATGAGCAGTTCTTC
NA,TRBV7-9,TRBJ2-1,NA,CASSIQGQNEQFF,TGTGCCAGCAGCATACAGGGTCAAAATGAGCAGTTCTTC
TRBD2,TRBV27,TRBJ2-5,NA,CASSPGTSGETQYF,TGTGCCAGCAGCCCGGGGACTAGCGGAGAGACCCAGTACTTC
TRBD1,TRBV18,TRBJ1-1,NA,CASSKDRGTYEAFF,TGTGCCAGCTCAAAGGACAGGGGCACTTATGAAGCTTTCTTT